Shown below are 3 T cell receptor beta chains from a single sample sequenced in a study of human T cells and chemical hapten exposure. The sample's time point: patch test 3, about 24 weeks after DPC sensitization. Treatment noted: therapeutic diphenylcyclopropenone sensitization with weekly scalp DPC. One entry per CDR3 protein results from TCRdb running MiXCR on the RACE reads. The sample lists approximately 80,000 distinct CDR3 sequences, about 10% occurring once. The sequences come from whole blood, collected in connection with sensitization to the hapten diphenylcyclopropenone (DPC). These receptors all stem from a woman between 50 and 59 years old with alopecia areata. Some clones in this sample may be carry-over from other donors' samples.

This clonotype was recorded many times. The rearrangement uses TRBV28 and TRBJ1-2, with 7 bases matching TRBD1. V trimming: 5 bases; J trimming: 7 bases; junction bases outside the gene matches: 7. The germline CDR1 and CDR2 sequences are MDHEN and SYDVKM. The CDR3 extends over 13 amino acids. In nucleotides, the CDR3 is TGTGCCAGCAGTGAACAGGGGTTGGTTGGCTACACCTTC. It translates to CASSEQGLVGYTF.

This sequence joins TRBV7-9 and TRBJ2-1; D tentatively fits TRBD1 or TRBD2 (5 bases each). V was clipped by 2 bases and J by 8 bases, with 10 bases between them. CDR1 SEHNR and CDR2 FQNEAQ come from the germline V gene (reference sequence). This CDR3 has 13 amino acids. The CDR3 loop reads CASSLLGEYEQFF. The DNA of the CDR3 is TGTGCCAGCAGCTTACTGGGGGAGTATGAGCAGTTCTTC.

This clonotype occurred many times. The chain couples TRBV12-3 or TRBV12-4 to TRBJ2-1; tentatively, D is TRBD1 or TRBD2 (6 bases each). CDR3 length: 15 residues. V lost 7 bases to trimming and J lost 10 bases, with 23 bases between them. The CDR3 sequence: CASNYPGAGAREQFF. CDR3 in DNA: TGTGCCAGCAACTACCCGGGGGCCGGGGCCAGGGAGCAGTTCTTC.